One TCR beta chain is described in this entry. A read error may produce the germline difference seen at one junction end. The sorted libraries took some 1.1 million CD4+ or CD8+ T cells. This record belongs to a study of neurological immune-mediated disorders. The authors made cDNA by 5'RACE with 10-nucleotide random UMIs. Using its own MiXCR run on the 5' RACE reads, TCRdb lists one record per CDR3 protein. The repertoire holds fewer than 50,000 distinct CDR3 sequences, with about 14% as singletons. This sequence was found in a woman in her sixties with HTLV-1-associated myelopathy (HAM/TSP). Source material: CD4+ T cells from blood.

The CDR3 region is CARSLGQLQDTQYF. In nucleotides, the CDR3 is TGCGCCAGAAGCTTAGGACAGCTACAAGATACCCAGTACTTC. This chain links TRBV5-1 with TRBJ2-5, with D perhaps TRBD1 (6 bases). The germline CDR1 and CDR2 sequences are SGHRS and YFSETQ. The length of the CDR3 is 14 residues.